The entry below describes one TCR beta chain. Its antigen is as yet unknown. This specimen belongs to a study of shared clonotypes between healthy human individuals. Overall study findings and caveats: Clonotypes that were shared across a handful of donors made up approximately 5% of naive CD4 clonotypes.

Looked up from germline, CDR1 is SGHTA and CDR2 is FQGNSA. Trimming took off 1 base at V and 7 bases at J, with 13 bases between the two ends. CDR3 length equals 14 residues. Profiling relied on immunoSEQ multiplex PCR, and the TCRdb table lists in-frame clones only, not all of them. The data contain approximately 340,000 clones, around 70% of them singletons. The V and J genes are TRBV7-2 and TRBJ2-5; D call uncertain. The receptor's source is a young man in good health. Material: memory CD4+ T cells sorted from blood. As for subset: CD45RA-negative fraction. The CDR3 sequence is CASSLEGGWGTQYF. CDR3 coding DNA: TGTGCCAGCAGCTTAGAGGGTGGATGGGGGACCCAGTACTTC.